Sequencing of this T cell receptor (beta chain) was carried out in a study of blood T cell repertoires in COVID-19. Study-wide context: Samples taken during acute and convalescent COVID-19 were collected in the United States, Italy and Spain. Sample material is recorded as cDNA or gDNA derived from T cells, B-cell-depleted T cells, or PBMCs.

Per the original data handling: Estimation of nucleated cell counts relied on the amplification of reference gene primers. The repertoire was sequenced with immunoSEQ multiplex PCR; TCRdb's copy has only in-frame clones and lacks some. From that table come the V and J calls and clone size; the DNA was used to work out D and trimming. In the table there are about 280,000 clones, roughly 85% of which are singletons. The V end was cut by 7 bases, the J end by 3 bases, with 13 bases between. The V gene's germline CDR1 is SNHLY and CDR2 FYNNEI. The CDR3 sequence is 14 residues long. The sequence came from a man over 45 with active or convalescent COVID-19. The V call is TRBV2, the J call TRBJ2-1; possibly TRBD1 for D (5 bases). Sequenced material: peripheral blood. CDR3 loop: CASKPRGIYNEQFF. The CDR3 DNA reads TGTGCCAGCAAACCTAGGGGCATCTACAATGAGCAGTTCTTC.